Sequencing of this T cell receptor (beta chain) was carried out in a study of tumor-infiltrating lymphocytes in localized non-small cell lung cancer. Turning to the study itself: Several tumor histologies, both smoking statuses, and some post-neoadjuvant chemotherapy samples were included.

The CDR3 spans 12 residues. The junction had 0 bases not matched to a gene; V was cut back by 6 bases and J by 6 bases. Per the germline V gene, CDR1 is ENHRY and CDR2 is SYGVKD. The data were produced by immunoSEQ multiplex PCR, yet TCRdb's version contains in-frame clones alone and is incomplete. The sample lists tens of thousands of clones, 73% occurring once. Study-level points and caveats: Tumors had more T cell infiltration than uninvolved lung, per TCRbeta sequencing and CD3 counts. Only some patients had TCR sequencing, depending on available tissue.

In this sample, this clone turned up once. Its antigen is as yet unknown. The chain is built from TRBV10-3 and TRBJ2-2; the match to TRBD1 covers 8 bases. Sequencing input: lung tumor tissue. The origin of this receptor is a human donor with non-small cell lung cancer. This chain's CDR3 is CAISRGPGELFF. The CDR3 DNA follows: TGTGCCATCAGCAGGGGGCCCGGGGAGCTGTTTTTT.